This TCR beta chain was found in a study of T cells in Graves' hyperthyroidism and ophthalmopathy. With a duration under 2 months, the hyperthyroidism was newly diagnosed in patients aged 18 to 65. TCR beta CDR3 region amplification was performed from RNA transcripts. TCR CDR3 regions were first amplified by RT-PCR with HTBI primers. TCRdb re-derived calls from the multiplex PCR reads in MiXCR, one entry per CDR3 protein. The table shows a few hundred thousand distinct CDR3 sequences, with about a sixth occurring only once. The CDR3 totals 14 residues. Germline lookup yields CDR1 SGHKS and CDR2 YYEKEE (reference sequence). Trimming removed 1 base from V and 4 bases from J, with 9 bases in between. In this sample, this clonotype turned up many times.

This sequence joins TRBV5-5 and TRBJ1-5; no firm D call. The sample was blood. The TCR comes from a woman younger than 45 with Graves' hyperthyroidism. CDR3 region: CASSLMGLNQPQHF. Written as DNA, the CDR3 is TGTGCCAGCAGCTTGATGGGTCTGAATCAGCCCCAGCATTTT.